This TCR beta chain came from a study of T cell changes during pregnancy in multiple sclerosis. Assay: immunoSEQ multiplex PCR; the TCRdb copy retains only in-frame clones and omits some. The sample includes 45,000 to 60,000 clones, 91% of them seen just once. This CDR3 is 14 amino acids long. J gave up 7 bases and V 7 bases, and 7 bases lay outside the gene matches. CDR1 is SNHLY, CDR2 FYNNEI, per germline. The receptor was isolated from a female donor in good health, enrolled as a control in a pregnancy study. The V gene is TRBV2, the J gene TRBJ1-3, with 10 bases matching TRBD1. Sequencing used peripheral blood, obtained after pregnancy. CDR3 sequence (DNA): TGTGCCAGCAATAGGGACAGGGGTTGTAACACCATATATTTT. Translation: CASNRDRGCNTIYF.